This T cell receptor beta chain was recovered during a study of blood T cell repertoires in COVID-19. At the level of the study: Spain, Italy and the United States supplied samples that represented acute and convalescent COVID-19.

This clone was detected only once. CDR1 is SGHKS and CDR2 is YYEKEE in the germline V gene (reference sequence). The CDR3 extends over 15 amino acids. J lost 9 bases, V lost 0 bases, and 7 bases had no gene match. TCRdb's table, derived via immunoSEQ multiplex PCR, lists solely in-frame clones and lacks some. The table records 85,000 to 130,000 clones, 90% to 95% of them present only once. This chain joins TRBV5-5 and TRBJ1-3; TRBD1 aligns across 9 bases. This receptor was obtained from a man aged 55 to 69 with acute or convalescent COVID-19. Material for sequencing was peripheral blood. Written as DNA, the CDR3 is TGTGCCAGCAGCTTGGAGGGACAGGGAAGAATCACCATATATTTT. Protein product: CASSLEGQGRITIYF.